The sequence of this T cell receptor (beta chain) was determined in a study of blood T cell repertoires in COVID-19. The wider study: PBMCs, B-cell-depleted T cells, or T cells were the source of the cDNA or gDNA that made up the material.

Germline-derived CDR1 and CDR2 are MGHRA and YSYEKL. The CDR3 loop spans 16 amino acids. Trimming took 2 bases from V and 5 from J; bases not matched to a gene: 8. The assay was immunoSEQ multiplex PCR, and TCRdb's table has in-frame clones only and misses some. The table lists approximately 250,000 clones, roughly 90% of them singletons. Which cohort a participant joined came from the clinical history participants gave. The sample taken for sequencing was PBMCs or T cells enriched from blood (not recorded which). This receptor was taken from a man aged 40-50 years who had been exposed to COVID-19. The V call is TRBV4-1, the J call TRBJ2-7, with 11 bases that match TRBD2. The CDR3 DNA follows: TGCGCCAGCAGCCAAAGACTAGCGGGATACGTCGACGAGCAGTACTTC. It codes for CASSQRLAGYVDEQYF.